This T cell receptor (beta chain) was sequenced in a study of blood T cell repertoires in COVID-19. As originally analysed: Amplification of reference gene primers was used by the study to estimate nucleated cell counts. Only in-frame clones appear in the TCRdb table, and some are missing; sequencing was by immunoSEQ multiplex PCR. Clone size and V and J calls were adopted from that table, with D and trimming inferred from the DNA. The repertoire includes roughly 29,000 clones, 84% of them detected once, and 7.5% to 10% sits in the top ten. CDR3 size: 18 residues. Per germline, CDR1 SGDLS and CDR2 YYNGEE. Germline trimming cut 4 bases from V and 6 bases from J; bases unmatched to any gene: 14.

This chain uses TRBV9 with TRBJ2-6, with 9 bases matching TRBD1. This receptor was obtained from an older man with active COVID-19. The specimen was peripheral blood. As DNA, the CDR3 is TGTGCCAGCAGCCCACGTCCCGGGACAGGGTTTCAGGCCAACGTCCTGACTTTC. Its translation is CASSPRPGTGFQANVLTF. Full variable domain (rest looked up from reference TRBV9 and TRBJ2-6): DSGVTQTPKHLITATGQRVTLRCSPRSGDLSVYWYQQSLDQGLQFLIQYYNGEERAKGNILERFSAQQFPDLHSELNLSSLELGDSALYFCASSPRPGTGFQANVLTFGAGSRLTVL.